Listed below are T cell receptor beta chains from one sample, sequenced in a study of blood T cell repertoires in COVID-19. Measured with immunoSEQ multiplex PCR; TCRdb has only the in-frame clones, and not every one. The sample has 120,000 to 150,000 clones, 84% seen once. What was sequenced was peripheral blood. Source of these receptors: an elderly woman in a cohort sampled during active or convalescent COVID-19. Both conserved end residues are trimmed from each CDR3.

j_gene	len	v_gene	CDR3aa
TRBJ2-1	13	TRBV5-1	ASAGLAGGGGEQF
TRBJ1-3	12	TRBV9	ASSVEGVRNTIY
TRBJ1-1	12	TRBV7-3	ASSQGQGNTEAF
TRBJ2-3	10	TRBV18	ASSPYTDTQY
TRBJ2-7	10	TRBV3-1/TRBV3-2	ASSQGRDEQY
TRBJ2-1	12	TRBV7-9	ASSLQAGINEQF
TRBJ2-3	11	TRBV9	ASSVGGSDTQY
TRBJ2-3	13	TRBV6-5	ASSSQGFSTDTQY
TRBJ1-1	12	TRBV15	ATSGGYRGAGAF
TRBJ1-1	17	TRBV7-9	ASSMFVIRGQTGNTEAF
TRBJ2-5	10	TRBV6-2/TRBV6-3	ASSLLQETQY
TRBJ1-3	15	TRBV28	ASSSGTWVRGGNTIY
TRBJ2-1	12	TRBV6-2/TRBV6-3	ASSLYYSNNEQF
TRBJ1-4	13	TRBV7-8	ASSATGVFTEKLF
TRBJ1-2	13	TRBV6-5	ASSYARRQNYGYT
TRBJ2-7	13	TRBV7-9	ASSPGTGGHWEQY
TRBJ2-1	11	TRBV11-3	ASSRGQYNEQF
TRBJ1-2	11	TRBV12-3/TRBV12-4	ASSTTSIDGYT
TRBJ1-4	14	TRBV19	ASSTTGKATNEKLF
TRBJ2-7	11	TRBV9	ASSVGATYEQY
TRBJ1-2	13	TRBV4-1	ASSTDSQGGYGYT
TRBJ2-7	12	TRBV6-5	ASSNGLPAYEQY
TRBJ2-5	14	TRBV14	ASSQGASGAQETQY
TRBJ2-5	13	TRBV5-1	ASSPTGQLSETQY
TRBJ2-5	13	TRBV4-1	ASSPGTWDSGAQY
TRBJ1-1	15	TRBV6-2/TRBV6-3	ASSYRGRWGEGSEAF
TRBJ2-2	12	TRBV5-6	ASSLDYPRGELF
TRBJ2-1	12	TRBV18	ASSPTPLGDEQF